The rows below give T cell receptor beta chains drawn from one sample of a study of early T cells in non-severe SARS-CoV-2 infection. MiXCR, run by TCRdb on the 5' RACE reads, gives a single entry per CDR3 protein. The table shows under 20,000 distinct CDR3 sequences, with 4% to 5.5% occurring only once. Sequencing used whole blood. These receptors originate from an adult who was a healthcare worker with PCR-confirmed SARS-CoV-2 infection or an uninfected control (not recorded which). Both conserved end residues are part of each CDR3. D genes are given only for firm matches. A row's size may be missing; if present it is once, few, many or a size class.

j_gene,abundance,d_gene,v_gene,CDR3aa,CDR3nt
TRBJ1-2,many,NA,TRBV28,CASSSDAQGRGNGYTF,TGTGCCAGCAGTTCGGACGCACAGGGAAGAGGGAATGGCTACACCTTC
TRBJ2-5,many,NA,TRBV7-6,CASSLGQVVETQYF,TGTGCCAGCAGCTTAGGTCAGGTAGTGGAGACCCAGTACTTC
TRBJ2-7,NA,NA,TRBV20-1,CSASRTTSYEQYF,TGCAGTGCTAGCAGGACTACCTCCTACGAGCAGTACTTC
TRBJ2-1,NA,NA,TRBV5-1,CASSFSTEQFF,TGCGCCAGCAGCTTCTCGACAGAGCAGTTCTTC
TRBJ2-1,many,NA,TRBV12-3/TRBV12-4,CASRGGLGRQFF,TGTGCCAGCAGGGGGGGTTTGGGGCGGCAGTTCTTC
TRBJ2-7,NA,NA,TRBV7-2,CASGGGLPLYEQYF,TGTGCCTCAGGGGGGGGTCTCCCCCTCTACGAGCAGTACTTC
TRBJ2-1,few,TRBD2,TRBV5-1,CASSREGPNEQFF,TGCGCCAGCAGCCGGGAGGGCCCCAATGAGCAGTTCTTC
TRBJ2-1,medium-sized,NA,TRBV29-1,CSVDYTPNEQFF,TGCAGCGTTGATTATACTCCCAATGAGCAGTTCTTC
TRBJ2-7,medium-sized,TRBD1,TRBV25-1,CASSEPGQGASAEQYF,TGTGCCAGCAGTGAACCGGGACAGGGGGCGTCTGCCGAGCAGTACTTC
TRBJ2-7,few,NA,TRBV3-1,CASSPGHVSYEQYF,TGTGCCAGCAGCCCGGGACACGTCTCCTACGAGCAGTACTTC
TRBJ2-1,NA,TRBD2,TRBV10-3,CAISGGLASYNEQFF,TGTGCCATCAGTGGAGGACTAGCGTCCTACAATGAGCAGTTCTTC
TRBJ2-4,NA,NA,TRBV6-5,CASRRYRDAKNIQYF,TGTGCCAGCAGGCGCTACAGGGACGCCAAAAACATTCAGTACTTC
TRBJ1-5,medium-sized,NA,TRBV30,CAWSRAANQPQHF,TGTGCCTGGAGTCGGGCAGCTAATCAGCCCCAGCATTTT
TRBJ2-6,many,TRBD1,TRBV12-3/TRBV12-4,CASTLGPRGPSGANVLTF,TGTGCCAGCACCCTCGGCCCGAGGGGGCCCTCTGGGGCCAACGTCCTGACTTTC
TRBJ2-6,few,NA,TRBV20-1,CSARPFSGANVLIF,TGCAGTGCTCGGCCATTTTCTGGGGCCAACGTCCTGATTTTC
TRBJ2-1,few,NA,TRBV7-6,CASSFGLPPLNEQFF,TGTGCCAGCAGCTTCGGACTACCTCCTCTCAATGAGCAGTTCTTC
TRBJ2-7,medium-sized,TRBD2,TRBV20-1,CSSGLAASYEQYF,TGCAGTTCCGGACTAGCGGCGTCCTACGAGCAGTACTTC